The present T cell receptor (beta chain) was sequenced within a study of T cells in Graves' hyperthyroidism and ophthalmopathy. This clonotype was counted at least ten times. TCR beta CDR3 regions were amplified from RNA transcripts. HTBI primers were used for first-round RT-PCR of the TCR CDR3. TCRdb processed the multiplex PCR reads anew with MiXCR; each CDR3 protein has one entry. The sample contains around 350,000 distinct CDR3 sequences, approximately 19% of which appear only once. The germline V gene encodes CDR1 MGHRA and CDR2 YSYEKL. This CDR3 comprises 14 residues. V was shortened by 1 base and J by 8 bases, with 14 bases between the two germline ends.

The sequence derives from a woman aged 18-29 years with Graves' hyperthyroidism. Sequencing input: blood. The chain employs TRBV4-1 and TRBJ1-2; a weak D match, TRBD1 (5 bases). CDR3 region: CASSQGEGAGGYTF. CDR3 nucleotide sequence: TGCGCCAGCAGCCAAGGGGAAGGCGCAGGGGGCTACACCTTC.